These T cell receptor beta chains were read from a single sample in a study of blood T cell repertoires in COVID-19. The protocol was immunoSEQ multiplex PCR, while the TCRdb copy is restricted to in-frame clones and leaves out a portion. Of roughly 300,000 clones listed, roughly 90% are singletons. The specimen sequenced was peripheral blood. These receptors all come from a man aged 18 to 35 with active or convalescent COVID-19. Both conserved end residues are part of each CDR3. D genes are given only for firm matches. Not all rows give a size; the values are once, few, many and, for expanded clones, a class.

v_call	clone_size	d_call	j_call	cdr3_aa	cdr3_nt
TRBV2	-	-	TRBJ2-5	CASSWTVGETQYF	TGTGCCAGCAGTTGGACAGTCGGAGAGACCCAGTACTTC
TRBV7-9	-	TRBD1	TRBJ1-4	CASSPGQGSEKLFF	TGTGCCAGCAGCCCGGGACAGGGGAGCGAAAAACTGTTTTTT
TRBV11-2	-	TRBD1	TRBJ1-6	CASSLGTGNSPLHF	TGTGCCAGCAGCTTAGGGACAGGCAATTCACCCCTCCACTTT
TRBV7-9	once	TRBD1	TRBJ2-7	CASSLGWTGKEQYF	TGTGCCAGCAGCTTAGGGTGGACAGGGAAAGAGCAGTACTTC
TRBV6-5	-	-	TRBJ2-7	CASSYQGLNYEQYF	TGTGCCAGCAGTTACCAGGGACTGAATTACGAGCAGTACTTC
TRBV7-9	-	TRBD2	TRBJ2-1	CASSPPPGTSGYNEQFF	TGTGCCAGCAGCCCCCCACCCGGGACTAGCGGGTACAATGAGCAGTTCTTC
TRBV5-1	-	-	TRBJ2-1	CASGLHRRFF	TGCGCCAGCGGACTGCATAGGCGGTTCTTC
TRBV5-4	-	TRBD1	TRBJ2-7	CASSLFGTGYSEYF	TGTGCCAGCAGTTTGTTCGGGACAGGATATTCCGAGTACTTC
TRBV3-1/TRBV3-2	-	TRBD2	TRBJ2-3	CASEPGSGGAWTDTQYF	TGTGCCAGCGAACCTGGGAGCGGGGGGGCGTGGACAGATACGCAGTATTTT
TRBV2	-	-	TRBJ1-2	CASSDEGETF	TGTGCCAGCAGTGATGAGGGAGAAACCTTC
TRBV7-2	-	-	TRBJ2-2	CASSLVAGSSAGELFF	TGTGCCAGCAGCTTAGTTGCGGGGTCAAGCGCCGGGGAGCTGTTTTTT
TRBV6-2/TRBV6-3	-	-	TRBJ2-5	CASSYSVGARETQYF	TGTGCCAGCAGTTACTCCGTAGGGGCACGGGAGACCCAGTACTTC
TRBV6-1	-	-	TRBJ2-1	CASSEAQRREQFF	TGTGCCAGCAGTGAAGCCCAAAGGAGAGAGCAGTTCTTC
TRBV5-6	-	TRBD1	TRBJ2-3	CASSLGGGGTDTQYF	TGTGCCAGCAGCTTGGGAGGGGGCGGAACAGATACGCAGTATTTT
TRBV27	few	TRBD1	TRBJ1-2	CASSRGQSMIANYGYTF	TGTGCCAGCAGTCGGGGACAGTCTATGATCGCTAACTATGGCTACACCTTC
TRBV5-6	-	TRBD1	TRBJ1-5	CASSTGTGIDQPQHF	TGTGCCAGCAGCACTGGGACAGGGATAGATCAGCCCCAGCATTTT
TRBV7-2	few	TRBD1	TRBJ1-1	CASSPDRGRVTEAFF	TGTGCCAGCAGCCCTGACAGGGGGCGCGTCACTGAAGCTTTCTTT
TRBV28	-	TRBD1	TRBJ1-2	CASSYGTGLYGYTF	TGTGCCAGCAGTTATGGGACAGGCCTCTATGGCTACACCTTC
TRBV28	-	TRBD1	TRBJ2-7	CASRTPRQGSEQYF	TGTGCCAGCAGGACCCCGAGACAGGGGAGTGAGCAGTACTTC
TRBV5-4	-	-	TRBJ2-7	CASSFQGSGEQYF	TGTGCCAGCAGCTTCCAGGGTTCGGGCGAGCAGTACTTC
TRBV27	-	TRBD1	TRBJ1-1	CASHLSGQGRNTEAFF	TGTGCCAGCCACCTGTCCGGACAGGGTAGGAACACTGAAGCTTTCTTT
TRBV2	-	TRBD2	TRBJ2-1	CASSRAGGSSYNEQFF	TGTGCCAGCAGTCGAGCGGGGGGGAGCTCCTACAATGAGCAGTTCTTC